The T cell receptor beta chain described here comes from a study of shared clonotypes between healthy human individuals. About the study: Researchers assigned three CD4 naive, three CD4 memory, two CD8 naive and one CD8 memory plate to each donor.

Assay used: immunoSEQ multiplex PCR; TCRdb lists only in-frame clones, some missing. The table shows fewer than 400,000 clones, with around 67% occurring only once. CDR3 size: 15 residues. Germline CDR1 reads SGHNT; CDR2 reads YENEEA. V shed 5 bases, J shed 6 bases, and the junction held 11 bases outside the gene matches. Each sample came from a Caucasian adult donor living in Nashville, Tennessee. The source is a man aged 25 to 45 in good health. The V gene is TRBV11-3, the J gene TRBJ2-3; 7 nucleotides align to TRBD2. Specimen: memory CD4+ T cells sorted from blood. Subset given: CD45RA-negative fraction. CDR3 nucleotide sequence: TGTGCCAGCAGCACAACGGGAGGTGGGCCTGATACGCAGTATTTT. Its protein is CASSTTGGGPDTQYF.